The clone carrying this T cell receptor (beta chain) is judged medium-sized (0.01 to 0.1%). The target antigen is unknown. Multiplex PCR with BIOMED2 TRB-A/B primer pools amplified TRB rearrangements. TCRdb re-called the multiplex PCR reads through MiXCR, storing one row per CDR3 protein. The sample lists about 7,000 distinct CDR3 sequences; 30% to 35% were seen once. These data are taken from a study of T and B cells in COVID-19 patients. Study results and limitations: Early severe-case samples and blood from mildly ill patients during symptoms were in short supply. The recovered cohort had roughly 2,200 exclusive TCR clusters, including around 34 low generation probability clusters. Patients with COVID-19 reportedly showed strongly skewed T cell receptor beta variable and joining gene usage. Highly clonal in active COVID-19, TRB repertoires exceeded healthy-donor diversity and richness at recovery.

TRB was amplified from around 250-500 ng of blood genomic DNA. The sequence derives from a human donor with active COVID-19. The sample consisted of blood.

CDR3 in DNA: TGTGCCAGTAGGGATCCGACAGGGTCCCGACTCCAAGAGACCCAGTACTTC. Translation: CASRDPTGSRLQETQYF. The chain employs TRBV19 and TRBJ2-5, with TRBD1 matching over 7 bases. This CDR3 contains 17 residues. Germline-derived CDR1 and CDR2 are LNHDA and SQIVND (reference sequence). V was pared by 6 bases and J by 1 base, with 14 bases of the junction left unmatched.